There are a few counts of the clone carrying this T cell receptor beta chain. Antigen: not known. TCRdb's copy holds only in-frame clones and misses some; the assay was immunoSEQ multiplex PCR. The sample records 110,000 to 150,000 clones, 80% to 95% being singletons. Trimming left V 0 bases short and J 2 bases short, with 11 bases between. Germline CDR1 reads LGHNA; CDR2 reads YSLEER. CDR3 size: 15 residues. The sample originates from a study of T cell responses to AZD1222 COVID-19 vaccine. Findings of the study overall: Researchers took repertoire samples only after the peak T cell response had come.

The sequence was collected from an adult in good health. The material sequenced was peripheral blood, taken on day 0 of AZD1222 vaccination. The V and J genes are TRBV4-3 and TRBJ2-7, with D possibly being TRBD1 (5 bases). The CDR3 DNA follows: TGCGCCAGCAGCCAAGACCCTCAAGGGGCCTACGAGCAGTACTTC. This gives the protein CASSQDPQGAYEQYF.